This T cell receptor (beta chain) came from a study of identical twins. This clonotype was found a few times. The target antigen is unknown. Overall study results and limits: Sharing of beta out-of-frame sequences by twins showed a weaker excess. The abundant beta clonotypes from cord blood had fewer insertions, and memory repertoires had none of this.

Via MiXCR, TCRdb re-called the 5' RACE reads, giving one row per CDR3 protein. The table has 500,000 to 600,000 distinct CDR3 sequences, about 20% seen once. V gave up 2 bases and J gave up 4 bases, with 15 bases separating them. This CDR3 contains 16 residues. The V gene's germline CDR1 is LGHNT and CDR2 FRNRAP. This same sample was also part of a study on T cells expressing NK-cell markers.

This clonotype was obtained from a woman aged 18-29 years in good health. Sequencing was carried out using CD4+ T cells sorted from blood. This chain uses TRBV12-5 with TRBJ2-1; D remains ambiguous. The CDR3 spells CASGLPFIGPYNEQFF. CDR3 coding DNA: TGTGCTAGTGGTTTGCCCTTCATCGGGCCATACAATGAGCAGTTCTTC.